Listed below are T cell receptor beta chains from one sample, sequenced in a study of blood T cell repertoires in COVID-19. Clones were sequenced by immunoSEQ multiplex PCR, and TCRdb holds only the in-frame ones, with some missing. The sample lists about 220,000 clones, 70% to 85% occurring once. The sequenced material came from peripheral blood. All receptors come from a man aged 40-50 years who had recovered from COVID-19. Both conserved end residues are trimmed from each CDR3. Clone size is stated in some rows and not others, as once, few, many or a class when expanded.

TRBV5-4,once,TRBJ2-7,ASSLLGQGSYEQY
TRBV5-4,NA,TRBJ2-7,ASSRLAGGFEQY
TRBV9,NA,TRBJ1-1,ASSVVVGYTPEAF
TRBV12-3/TRBV12-4,NA,TRBJ1-4,ASSRGLGEKLF
TRBV18,few,TRBJ2-7,ASSPVMRQPEQY
TRBV6-6,once,TRBJ2-3,ASSPGQGGSS
TRBV6-5,NA,TRBJ2-1,ASRQAKSLYNEQF
TRBV30,NA,TRBJ1-6,AWSDETHRESLH
TRBV19,NA,TRBJ1-2,ASSIVGGANYGYT
TRBV7-9,once,TRBJ2-7,ASSPESGRYEQY
TRBV10-3,NA,TRBJ2-7,AISESRTGSSYEQY
TRBV6-2/TRBV6-3,NA,TRBJ1-2,ASSYFVRDSEGYT
TRBV7-2,once,TRBJ1-1,ASSLSGLMNTEAF
TRBV9,NA,TRBJ1-3,ASSPKDRGQSPSGNTIY
TRBV6-5,once,TRBJ1-5,AKTVFGQGNQPQH
TRBV10-3,NA,TRBJ2-5,AIGTGGEGQETQY
TRBV2,NA,TRBJ2-2,ASSVGGTSGTGELF
TRBV9,NA,TRBJ2-7,ASSALQAGLGLSEQY
TRBV2,NA,TRBJ2-1,ASRKEGEQF
TRBV24-1,NA,TRBJ2-2,ATSDRGQGGPGELF
TRBV19,NA,TRBJ1-5,ASSLYSPGDYSNQPQH
TRBV6-2/TRBV6-3,NA,TRBJ2-1,ASSYGGLVENEQF
TRBV6-5,NA,TRBJ1-2,ASSPDRGSGYT
TRBV19,NA,TRBJ2-3,ASRGGVYSH
TRBV4-2,many,TRBJ1-3,ASSQVGTGGSTLDGNTIY
TRBV29-1,NA,TRBJ1-1,SVGDRYTEAF
TRBV30,once,TRBJ2-3,ACMSLAGATDTQY
TRBV6-5,NA,TRBJ1-2,ASSSPGQVFYGYT
TRBV6-1,NA,TRBJ2-7,ASSEARQVTYEQY
TRBV6-2/TRBV6-3,NA,TRBJ2-7,ASRPSGAHYEQY
TRBV15,NA,TRBJ1-2,ATHEPGGIGYT
TRBV5-1,NA,TRBJ2-7,ASSPRTSGGRSYEQY
TRBV2,NA,TRBJ1-1,ASCGSNTEAF
TRBV13,NA,TRBJ1-2,ASSLGRRDYGYT
TRBV5-1,NA,TRBJ1-2,ASSSGQATNYGYT
TRBV19,NA,TRBJ2-3,ASSILGRAQETQY
TRBV27,few,TRBJ1-1,ASSSRVGTVNTEAF
TRBV5-1,NA,TRBJ1-1,ASSLAGQGEGAF
TRBV18,NA,TRBJ2-1,ASSPPEGEQF
TRBV5-1,NA,TRBJ2-7,ASSMAGTGDEQY
TRBV3-1/TRBV3-2,NA,TRBJ2-3,ASSVWVAGGTDTQY
TRBV6-5,once,TRBJ2-7,ASSYSGGAHSYEQY
TRBV18,NA,TRBJ2-7,ASSLNRDSYEQY
TRBV19,NA,TRBJ2-5,ASNEQGGSGTQY
TRBV24-1,NA,TRBJ1-2,ATSDPGTGLNYGYT
TRBV12-3/TRBV12-4,NA,TRBJ1-5,ASSERENQPQH
TRBV7-9,NA,TRBJ2-1,ASSPPRVAVFKQF
TRBV27,NA,TRBJ2-1,ASNTLNGLGGHEQF
TRBV7-2,NA,TRBJ1-1,ASSHPQGGAEAF
TRBV12-2,NA,TRBJ2-5,ASSGGAGGPDQETQY
TRBV11-2,NA,TRBJ2-7,ASSLDGATGIYEQY
TRBV7-2,NA,TRBJ2-5,ASTPFRPGGGLGTQY